The clone carrying this T cell receptor beta chain was detected ten times or more. V dropped 5 bases and J dropped 7; count of bases not matched to a gene: 7. This CDR3 has 13 residues. In germline, CDR1 is SGHRS, CDR2 YFSETQ. TCRdb processed the 5' RACE reads anew with MiXCR; each CDR3 protein has one entry. This sample has about 890,000 distinct CDR3 sequences; approximately 13% occur once, and the top ten carry around 1.6%. This record belongs to a study of identical twins. The same data also went into a second study, on yellow fever vaccine responses in identical twins.

The chain has TRBV5-1 and TRBJ1-2; 8 nucleotides align to TRBD1. The sample taken for sequencing was PBMCs. The clonotype was recovered from a woman aged 18-35 years in good health. CDR3 sequence: CASRPGQAFGYTF. The CDR3 bases are TGCGCCAGCAGACCGGGACAGGCTTTTGGCTACACCTTC.